This T cell receptor (beta chain) was identified during a study of blood T cell repertoires in COVID-19. The wider study: T cells, B-cell-depleted T cells, or PBMCs provided the cDNA or gDNA that served as material.

In Seattle, patients joined the study during active infection and were tracked longitudinally. The CDR3 is 13 residues long. Produced via immunoSEQ multiplex PCR; TCRdb's table is partial and in-frame only. The table includes 180,000 or so clones, roughly three quarters detected once. The sample taken for sequencing was peripheral blood. The genes are TRBV12-3 or TRBV12-4 and TRBJ1-4, with TRBD1 matching over 9 bases. This sequence was found in a woman older than 75 with COVID-19, enrolled during active disease. CDR3 loop: CASTGGPNEKLFF. CDR3 nucleotides: TGTGCGAGTACAGGGGGCCCTAATGAAAAACTGTTTTTT.